A selection of T cell receptor beta chains follows, all from one sample in a study of blood T cells in healthy people across ages. TCRdb passed the 5' RACE reads through MiXCR, listing each CDR3 protein once. The sample lists fewer than 2,000,000 distinct CDR3 sequences; roughly a third were seen once. The specimen was blood. The source is a woman in her twenties or thirties in good health. The CDR3 runs from the conserved cysteine through the conserved F or W. Each record gives: D gene, clone size, V gene, J gene, CDR3 protein, CDR3 DNA. D genes are given only for firm matches. Part of the rows lack a size; the others show once, few, many or a class for expanded clones.

-	few	TRBV3-1	TRBJ2-7	CASSLLEYEQYF	TGTGCCAGCAGCCTCCTAGAGTACGAGCAGTACTTC
-	few	TRBV7-6	TRBJ1-2	CASSLLGNRDGYTF	TGTGCCAGCAGCTTACTAGGGAATCGGGATGGCTACACCTTC
TRBD2	few	TRBV18	TRBJ2-7	CASSMTSRYYEQYF	TGTGCCAGCTCGATGACTAGCAGGTACTACGAGCAGTACTTC
TRBD2	-	TRBV27	TRBJ2-7	CASSLLAGEEPQYF	TGTGCCAGCAGTTTACTAGCGGGGGAAGAGCCCCAGTACTTC
TRBD2	few	TRBV20-1	TRBJ2-7	CSAQSGRAGNEQYF	TGCAGTGCCCAAAGCGGGAGGGCCGGGAACGAGCAGTACTTC
-	-	TRBV5-1	TRBJ2-1	CASSPEGGIPQDEQFF	TGCGCCAGCAGCCCCGAAGGCGGGATCCCTCAGGATGAGCAGTTCTTC
-	few	TRBV7-9	TRBJ1-4	CASSAPPGGDEKLFF	TGTGCCAGCAGCGCCCCGCCCGGGGGGGATGAAAAACTGTTTTTT
-	few	TRBV20-1	TRBJ2-7	CSARAGTGLSNEQYF	TGCAGTGCTAGAGCAGGAACGGGGCTTTCCAACGAGCAGTACTTC
-	-	TRBV6-5	TRBJ2-1	CASSRGQRLFNEQFF	TGTGCCAGCAGCCGCGGACAGCGCCTTTTTAATGAGCAGTTCTTC
-	few	TRBV20-1	TRBJ1-2	CVRFSGDGYTF	TGCGTAAGGTTTTCGGGAGATGGCTACACCTTC
-	-	TRBV9	TRBJ2-1	CASSADFLEQFF	TGTGCCAGCAGCGCGGACTTCCTAGAGCAGTTCTTC
-	-	TRBV7-9	TRBJ2-5	CASSLRDIMRETQYF	TGTGCCAGCAGCTTAAGGGACATAATGCGAGAGACCCAGTACTTC
-	-	TRBV28	TRBJ1-4	CASIPAGGISTNEKLFF	TGTGCCAGCATTCCCGCGGGGGGAATTTCAACTAATGAAAAACTGTTTTTT
-	few	TRBV10-3	TRBJ2-7	CAISIADHEQYF	TGTGCCATCAGTATTGCTGACCACGAGCAGTACTTC